This T cell receptor (beta chain) was observed in a study of CD8+CD57+ T cells in acquired aplastic anemia. Overall study: Sorted CD4+ and CD8+ cells gave an average of about 3 ug of DNA. Findings of the study overall: Found in both controls and patients were some 31 CD8+ CDR3 sequences.

The germline V gene encodes CDR1 DFQATT and CDR2 SNEGSKA (reference sequence). V dropped 2 bases and J dropped 6 bases, with 14 bases sitting between them. This CDR3 contains 14 residues. In the case of this clonotype: Its antigen is not identified.

Researchers used genomic DNA as the template to profile TCR beta VDJ and CDR3. A single record per CDR3 protein comes from TCRdb applying MiXCR to the reads. The sample records a few hundred thousand distinct CDR3 sequences, approximately 55% being singletons. The specimen was sorted CD4+, CD8+, or CD8+CD57+ T cells (not recorded which) from PBMCs. The clonotype comes from a human donor with severe aplastic anemia or a healthy control (not recorded which). The V gene is TRBV20-1, the J gene TRBJ1-5, with D possibly being TRBD1 (5 bases). The CDR3 reads CSARPGTSGQPQHF. In DNA, the CDR3 is TGCAGTGCTAGACCCGGGACGTCCGGTCAGCCCCAGCATTTT.